The source of this T cell receptor (beta chain) is a study of cytomegalovirus exposure and HLA in healthy donors. Vbeta (60) and Jbeta (13) primers were used in the PCR. Sequenced by immunoSEQ multiplex PCR; TCRdb stores in-frame clones only, minus some. The sample records some 150,000 clones, 70% to 85% being singletons. This CDR3 comprises 16 residues. Germline V gene data show CDR1 as MNHNY and CDR2 as SVGAGI (reference sequence). Trimming left V 7 bases short and J 3 bases short, with 19 bases between. Source material: PBMCs. The source is a man aged 40-49 years in good health and CMV-seropositive. The genes are TRBV6-6 and TRBJ1-5; no clear D gene. In DNA form, the CDR3 reads TGTGCCAGCACCCTTACTCAGGCAGTCAACAATCAGCCCCAGCATTTT. As protein: CASTLTQAVNNQPQHF.